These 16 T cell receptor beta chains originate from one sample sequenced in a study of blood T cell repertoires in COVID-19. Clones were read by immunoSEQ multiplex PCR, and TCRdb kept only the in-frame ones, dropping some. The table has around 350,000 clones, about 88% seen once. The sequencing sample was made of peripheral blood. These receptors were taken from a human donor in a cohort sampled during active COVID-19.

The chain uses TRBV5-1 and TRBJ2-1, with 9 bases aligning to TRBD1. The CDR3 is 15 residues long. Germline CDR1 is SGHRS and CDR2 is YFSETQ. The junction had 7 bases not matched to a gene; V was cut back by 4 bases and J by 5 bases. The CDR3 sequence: CASSKGQGAHNEQFF. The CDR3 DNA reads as TGCGCCAGCAGCAAGGGACAGGGCGCCCACAATGAGCAGTTCTTC.

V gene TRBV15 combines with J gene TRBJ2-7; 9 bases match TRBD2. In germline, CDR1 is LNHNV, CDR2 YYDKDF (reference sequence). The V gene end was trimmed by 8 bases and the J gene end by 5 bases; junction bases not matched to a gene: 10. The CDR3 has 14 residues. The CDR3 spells CATSSAGGADEQYF. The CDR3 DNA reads TGTGCCACCTCTTCGGCGGGAGGGGCCGACGAGCAGTACTTC.

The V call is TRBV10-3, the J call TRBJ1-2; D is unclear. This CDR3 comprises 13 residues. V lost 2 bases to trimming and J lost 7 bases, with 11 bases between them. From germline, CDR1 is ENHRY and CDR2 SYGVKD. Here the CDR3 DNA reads TGTGCCATCAGTGAGGTTGAGGTGGGTGGCTACACCTTC. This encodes CAISEVEVGGYTF.

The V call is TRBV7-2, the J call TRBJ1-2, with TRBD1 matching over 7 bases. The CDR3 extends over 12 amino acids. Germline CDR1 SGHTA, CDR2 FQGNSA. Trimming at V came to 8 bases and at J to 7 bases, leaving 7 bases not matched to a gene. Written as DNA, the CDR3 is TGTGCCAGCGGGAAGGGGGCTAGTGGCTACACCTTC. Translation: CASGKGASGYTF.

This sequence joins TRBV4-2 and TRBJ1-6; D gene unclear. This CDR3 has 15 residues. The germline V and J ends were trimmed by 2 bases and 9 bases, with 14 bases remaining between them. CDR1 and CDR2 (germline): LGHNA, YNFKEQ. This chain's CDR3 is CASSQPGNLGSPLHF. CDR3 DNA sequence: TGTGCCAGCAGCCAACCCGGGAATCTTGGTTCACCCCTCCACTTT.

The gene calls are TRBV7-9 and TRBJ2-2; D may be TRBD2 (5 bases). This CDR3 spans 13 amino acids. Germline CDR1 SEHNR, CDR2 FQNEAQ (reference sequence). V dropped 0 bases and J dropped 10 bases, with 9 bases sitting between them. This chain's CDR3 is CASSLARVEELFF. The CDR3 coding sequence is TGTGCCAGCAGCTTAGCGAGGGTCGAGGAGCTGTTTTTT.

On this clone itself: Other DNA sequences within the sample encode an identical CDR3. The CDR3 nucleotides read TGTGCCAGCAGCGTAGGAGGGTTGAGCAATCAGCCCCAGCATTTT. Translated: CASSVGGLSNQPQHF. J is TRBJ1-5 and V is TRBV9; D unclear. V was cut by 0 bases and J by 1 base, with 8 bases left in between. The CDR3 covers 15 residues. Germline loops: CDR1 SGDLS, CDR2 YYNGEE.

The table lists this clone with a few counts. CDR3 amino acids: CASSLGPSAGGRHEQYF. The CDR3 region has the DNA TGTGCCAGCAGCTTAGGCCCCTCGGCGGGAGGGCGACACGAGCAGTACTTC. The chain recombines TRBV7-2 with TRBJ2-7; 9 bases line up with TRBD2. The V gene's germline CDR1 is SGHTA and CDR2 FQGNSA. CDR3 length: 17 residues. After removal of 1 base from V and 5 bases from J, the junction contained 12 bases not matched to a gene.

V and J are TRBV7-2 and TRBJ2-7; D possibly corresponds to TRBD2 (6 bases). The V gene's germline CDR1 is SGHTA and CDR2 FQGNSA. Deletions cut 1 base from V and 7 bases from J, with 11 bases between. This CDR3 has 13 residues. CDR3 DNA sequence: TGTGCCAGCAGCTTAGACGGGGGTCGAGAGCAGTACTTC. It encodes CASSLDGGREQYF.

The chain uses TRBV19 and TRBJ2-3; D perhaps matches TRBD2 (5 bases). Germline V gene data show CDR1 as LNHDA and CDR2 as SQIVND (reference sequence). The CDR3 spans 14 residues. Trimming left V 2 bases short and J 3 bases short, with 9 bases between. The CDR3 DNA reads TGTGCCAGTAGTATACTAGCCGCGACAGATACGCAGTATTTT. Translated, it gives CASSILAATDTQYF.

CDR3 DNA: TGTGCCAGCAGTTACTCGTCAAGCAGGGTCACCTACGAGCAGTACTTC. This codes for CASSYSSSRVTYEQYF. The genes are TRBV6-6 and TRBJ2-7; the D gene is possibly TRBD1 (5 bases). Per germline, CDR1 MNHNY and CDR2 SVGAGI (reference sequence). The V and J ends lost 0 bases and 2 bases respectively, with 14 bases between them. The CDR3 loop spans 16 amino acids.

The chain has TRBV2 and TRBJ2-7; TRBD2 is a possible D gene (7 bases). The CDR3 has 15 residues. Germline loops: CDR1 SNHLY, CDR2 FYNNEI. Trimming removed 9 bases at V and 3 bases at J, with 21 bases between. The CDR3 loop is CASTPGGPRIYEQYF. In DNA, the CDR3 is TGTGCCAGTACTCCGGGGGGCCCCCGCATCTACGAGCAGTACTTC.

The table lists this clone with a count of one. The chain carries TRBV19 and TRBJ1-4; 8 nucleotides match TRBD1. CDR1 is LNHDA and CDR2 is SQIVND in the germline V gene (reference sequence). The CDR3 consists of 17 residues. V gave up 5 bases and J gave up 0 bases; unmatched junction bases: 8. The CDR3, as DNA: TGTGCCAGTAGTGCCCGGACAGGGCGTGCAACTAATGAAAAACTGTTTTTT. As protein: CASSARTGRATNEKLFF.

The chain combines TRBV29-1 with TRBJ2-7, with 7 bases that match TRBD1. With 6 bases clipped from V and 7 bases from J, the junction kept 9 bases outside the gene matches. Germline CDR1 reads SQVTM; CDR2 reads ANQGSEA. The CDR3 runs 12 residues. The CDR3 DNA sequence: TGCAGCGTGGGGTCGGACAGGTTGGAGCAGTACTTC. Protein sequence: CSVGSDRLEQYF.

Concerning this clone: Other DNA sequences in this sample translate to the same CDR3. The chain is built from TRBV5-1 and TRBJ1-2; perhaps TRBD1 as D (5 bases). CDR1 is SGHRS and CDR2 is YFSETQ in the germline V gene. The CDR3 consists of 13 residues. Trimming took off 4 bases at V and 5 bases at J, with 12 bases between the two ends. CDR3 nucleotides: TGCGCCAGCAGCCTGCCCGGGGGATATGGCTACACCTTC. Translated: CASSLPGGYGYTF.

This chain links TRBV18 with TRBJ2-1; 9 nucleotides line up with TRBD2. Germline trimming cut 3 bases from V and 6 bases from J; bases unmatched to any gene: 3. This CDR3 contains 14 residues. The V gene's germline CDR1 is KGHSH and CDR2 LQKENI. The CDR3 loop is CASSPSGGVNEQFF. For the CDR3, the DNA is TGTGCCAGCTCACCTAGCGGGGGAGTCAATGAGCAGTTCTTC. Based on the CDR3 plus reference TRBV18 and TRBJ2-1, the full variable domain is NAGVMQNPRHLVRRRGQEARLRCSPMKGHSHVYWYRQLPEEGLKFMVYLQKENIIDESGMPKERFSAEFPKEGPSILRIQQVVRGDSAAYFCASSPSGGVNEQFFGPGTRLTVL.